The entry below gives a single T cell receptor (beta chain) sequence along with its context. What this receptor recognizes is not known. Within one base of it there is no much larger clone, and no base qualities were kept. Every donor was a healthy Caucasian. The study also sequenced three unrelated non-twin adults: a male aged 18 to 30, a male aged 50 to 60 and a female aged 50 to 60. Miltenyi CD45RO+ enrichment and human naive T-cell isolation kits were used to isolate memory (CD45RO+) and naive T cells from PBMC. The library relied on 5' RACE. The run used an Illumina HiSeq 2000. A universal primer binding site was introduced by template switching, and a unique molecular identifier was present in the final cDNA, enabling accurate counting of TCR cDNA molecules. Specific primers in the conserved constant-segment region were used to synthesize first-strand cDNA for TCR alpha and beta chains. To control for contamination, every cDNA library carried two barcodes: a SMART-Mk sample barcode plus Illumina barcodes. TruSeq adapter sequences along with Illumina sample barcodes were introduced in two successive PCR steps. The Illumina HiSeq platform was used with custom primers to sequence TCR alpha and beta cDNA libraries. Per the source publication's procedure: Unique molecular identifiers were extracted from raw reads with MiGEC, and CDR3 positions were determined with MiXCR. For each individual, recombination models were inferred using an EM algorithm with the repgenHMM and IGoR tools. The tcR package in R was used for shared clonotype analysis, with sharing normalized by the product of cloneset sizes. Out-of-frame nonproductive sequences were analyzed to study raw recombination free of thymic and clonal selection effects. TCRdb passed the public sequencing reads through fastp at Q25 and MiXCR, retaining productive beta sequences. CDR3 protein sequences are deduplicated, and each keeps its most common genes and DNA. TCRdb, not the original authors, processed these V and J calls. This sample lists about 700,000 distinct CDR3 sequences; less than 7% were detected once. The ten biggest clones cover around 1.7% of the sample.

These data originate in a study of identical twins (dated by TCRdb to about 2016). Notes on the research overall: TCR alpha and beta repertoires from monozygotic twins, unrelated adults of various ages and cord blood were deep-sequenced to test whether fetal clonotypes persist. To rule out contamination, the twin experiments were replicated at different times with different library preparation protocols. Overall study results and their limits: Because the same donors could not be followed over many years, conclusions were based on cross-sectional statistical analysis. Compared with coincidental sharing between unrelated individuals, out-of-frame TCR alpha sequences shared between twins had an excess of sequences with low generation probability. Fewer insertions were carried by abundant cord blood beta clonotypes; a weaker similar trend was observed in young adult naive repertoires, while no such trend was observed in memory repertoires. Invariant T cells such as MAIT and iNKT could partly confound zero-insertion analyses, although diverse VJ usage argued against such confounding for most clonotypes. In monozygotic twins, out-of-frame TCR alpha sharing was systematically underestimated by recombination models, although the models agreed with sharing between unrelated individuals. Excess twin sharing in beta out-of-frame sequences was weaker because fewer shared sequences lowered the signal-to-noise ratio.

Via the germline V gene, CDR1 is ENHRY and CDR2 SYGVKD. From its cysteine to its phenylalanine, the CDR3 spans 15 amino acids. Just CDR3 DNA is preserved here, 45 bases in frame from base 1. V is pruned by 6 bases and J by 6 bases, leaving 7 bases of the junction without a gene match. The sample taken for sequencing was naive T cells sorted from blood. The meaning of the sample's cell subset or site label: cells isolated with a human naive T-cell isolation kit. The chain links TRBV10-3 with TRBJ2-3; 12 central nucleotides agree with TRBD2. This clonotype was sampled from a man between 18 and 35 years old in good health. The CDR3 has the sequence CAIRETGTSGDTQYF. The nucleotide sequence is TGTGCCATCAGGGAGACCGGGACTAGCGGGGATACGCAGTATTTT.